Listed below are T cell receptor beta chains from one sample, sequenced in a study of cytomegalovirus exposure and HLA in healthy donors. The data were produced by immunoSEQ multiplex PCR, yet TCRdb's version contains in-frame clones alone and is incomplete. Among roughly 130,000 clones listed, approximately 79% were seen once. Sequenced material: PBMCs. All receptors come from a man aged 18 to 30 in good health and CMV-seronegative. Both conserved end residues are part of each CDR3. The D gene is left open where the match is weak. Some rows have no size entry. The others give once, few or many, or a class for an expanded clone.

V gene,J gene,D gene,clone size,CDR3 protein,CDR3 DNA
TRBV29-1,TRBJ2-7,TRBD2,.,CSVEESGSSYEQYF,TGCAGCGTTGAAGAGAGCGGGAGCTCCTACGAGCAGTACTTC
TRBV5-1,TRBJ2-3,TRBD2,.,CASSGGLAGPDTQYF,TGCGCCAGCAGCGGTGGACTAGCGGGTCCGGATACGCAGTATTTT
TRBV5-8,TRBJ1-1,.,.,CASLYWGGEYGGETEAFF,TGTGCCAGCCTTTATTGGGGGGGCGAGTATGGGGGTGAAACTGAAGCTTTCTTT
TRBV5-4,TRBJ2-3,TRBD1,.,CASSNTGGWTDTQYF,TGTGCCAGCAGCAATACAGGGGGGTGGACAGATACGCAGTATTTT
TRBV15,TRBJ1-1,.,few,CATSRDTGTLNTEAFF,TGTGCCACCAGCAGAGATACAGGGACGCTGAACACTGAAGCTTTCTTT
TRBV27,TRBJ1-2,TRBD1,.,CASSSSEGQFYGYTF,TGTGCCAGCAGTTCTAGCGAGGGACAGTTCTATGGCTACACCTTC
TRBV25-1,TRBJ1-3,.,few,CASSEFLGKGAIYF,TGTGCCAGCAGTGAATTCCTAGGGAAGGGGGCCATATATTTT
TRBV7-2,TRBJ1-6,TRBD1,.,CASSSPPGQNNSPLHF,TGTGCCAGCAGCTCCCCTCCGGGACAGAATAATTCACCCCTCCACTTT
TRBV4-3,TRBJ1-6,.,few,CASSQDPPPQFPSPLHF,TGCGCCAGCAGCCAAGATCCCCCCCCACAGTTCCCTTCACCCCTCCACTTT
TRBV9,TRBJ1-3,.,once,CASSVAPGVSGNTIYF,TGTGCCAGCAGCGTAGCTCCCGGGGTTTCAGGAAACACCATATATTTT
TRBV11-2,TRBJ1-1,.,.,CASSIFGSRTEAFF,TGTGCCAGCAGCATCTTCGGGTCTCGGACTGAAGCTTTCTTT
TRBV6-5,TRBJ1-1,.,.,CASSYSGFGVTFF,TGTGCCAGCAGTTATTCTGGCTTTGGTGTGACTTTCTTT
TRBV6-1,TRBJ2-5,TRBD1,.,CASETGARETQYF,TGTGCCAGTGAAACAGGGGCTCGAGAGACCCAGTACTTC
TRBV7-9,TRBJ1-4,TRBD1,.,CASSLGSGQGDEKLFF,TGTGCCAGCAGCTTAGGGTCGGGACAGGGAGATGAAAAACTGTTTTTT
TRBV6-6,TRBJ2-7,.,.,CASRVLGDEQYF,TGTGCCAGCAGGGTTCTCGGAGACGAGCAGTACTTC
TRBV5-6,TRBJ2-2,.,.,CASSLALGASNTGELFF,TGTGCCAGCAGCTTGGCCTTGGGGGCGTCGAACACCGGGGAGCTGTTTTTT
TRBV27,TRBJ1-1,TRBD1,.,CASSRGGRTEAFF,TGTGCCAGCAGCCGAGGGGGCCGAACTGAAGCTTTCTTT
TRBV5-8,TRBJ1-2,.,.,CASSSPSGLPLYGYTF,TGTGCCAGCAGCTCGCCATCGGGACTGCCGCTCTATGGCTACACCTTC
TRBV7-2,TRBJ2-4,TRBD2,.,CASSPSGGGLGIQYF,TGTGCCAGCAGCCCCTCGGGGGGGGGTCTGGGCATTCAGTACTTC
TRBV2,TRBJ1-4,.,.,CASSQTGSFLFF,TGTGCCAGCAGTCAGACAGGCTCGTTTCTGTTTTTT
TRBV4-2,TRBJ1-1,.,.,CASSQEPGMNTEAFF,TGTGCCAGCAGCCAAGAGCCGGGAATGAACACTGAAGCTTTCTTT
TRBV30,TRBJ1-5,TRBD1,.,CAWSEGQLIYQPQHF,TGTGCCTGGAGTGAGGGACAGCTTATTTATCAGCCCCAGCATTTT
TRBV6-5,TRBJ1-2,.,.,CASSPVIYGYTF,TGTGCCAGCAGTCCTGTAATCTATGGCTACACCTTC
TRBV5-1,TRBJ1-2,TRBD1,.,CASSSQGASTGGYTF,TGCGCCAGCAGCTCCCAGGGGGCCTCAACGGGTGGCTACACCTTC
TRBV7-9,TRBJ1-2,TRBD1,.,CASSLGTGVNYGYTF,TGTGCCAGCAGCTTAGGGACAGGGGTTAACTATGGCTACACCTTC
TRBV5-6,TRBJ1-1,.,few,CASSLVRQLMNTEAFF,TGTGCCAGCAGCTTGGTGAGACAGCTCATGAACACTGAAGCTTTCTTT
TRBV7-2,TRBJ2-3,.,.,CASSLWRDTQYF,TGTGCCAGCAGCTTATGGCGGGATACGCAGTATTTT
TRBV27,TRBJ2-1,.,few,CASSLAPIVGASYNEQFF,TGTGCCAGCAGTTTAGCCCCTATTGTGGGGGCCTCCTACAATGAGCAGTTCTTC
TRBV7-6,TRBJ2-7,.,.,CASSLDLGRAHEQYF,TGTGCCAGCAGCTTAGACCTGGGCAGGGCCCACGAGCAGTACTTC
TRBV19,TRBJ1-6,.,.,CASSSSLSTNSPLHF,TGTGCCAGTAGTTCCTCCCTATCCACTAATTCACCCCTCCACTTT
TRBV9,TRBJ2-1,TRBD2,.,CASSRGTSGTFF,TGTGCCAGCAGCCGGGGGACTAGCGGGACGTTCTTC
TRBV5-6,TRBJ1-2,TRBD1,.,CASSPPGTGESMGGYTF,TGTGCCAGCAGCCCCCCCGGGACAGGGGAATCTATGGGTGGCTACACCTTC
TRBV7-2,TRBJ2-2,.,.,CASSVNRANTGELFF,TGTGCCAGCAGCGTGAACAGGGCGAACACCGGGGAGCTGTTTTTT
TRBV27,TRBJ2-1,TRBD1,few,CASRGTGRRSYNEQFF,TGTGCCAGCAGGGGGACAGGGCGTCGCTCCTACAATGAGCAGTTCTTC
TRBV7-9,TRBJ1-1,TRBD1,.,CASSYTGENTEAFF,TGTGCCAGCAGCTACACAGGGGAGAACACTGAAGCTTTCTTT